The TCR beta chain under discussion was sequenced for a study of response to subunit inactivated influenza vaccine listed by TCRdb under 2018. Study-level background: Deep quantitative T cell receptor repertoire profiling was used in the study to track responses to a trivalent subunit inactivated influenza vaccine. Points the paper makes about the study in general: The authors suggested that each seasonal influenza vaccination may recruit only a limited number of new T cells.

There are 15 amino acids in the CDR3, from cysteine to phenylalanine inclusive. Here the CDR3 DNA is all that survives: 45 bases in frame from base 1. CDR1 MNHEY and CDR2 SVGAGI were looked up in the germline V gene. The trim is 0 bases for V and 4 bases for J, with a gap of 12 bases between the germline ends. In its sample, this clonotype was seen many times. The antigen this receptor binds is unknown. The input lacks base qualities; no much larger clone sits a single base away. Library preparation was by RT-PCR. The data were produced on an Illumina HiSeq 2500. TCRdb reworked the public reads: Q25 trimming with fastp, MiXCR clone assembly, productive beta chains retained. Each record represents a unique CDR3 protein, reported with the most common genes and DNA among its rows. Present in this sample are hundreds of thousands of distinct CDR3 sequences, around 15% of which were seen just once. The ten largest clones add up to less than 9% of the sample.

Sequencing was performed on PBMCs from blood, taken 14 days before vaccination. The chain links TRBV6-5 with TRBJ1-1; tentative D gene TRBD1, with 6 bases matching. The sequence derives from a man aged 50 to 60 who received an inactivated influenza vaccine. Donor details come from another sample of the same person, matched by shared clones. The DNA sequence is TGTGCCAGCAGTTACTCGAGGGGGTGGGGCACTGAAGCTTTCTTT. It codes for CASSYSRGWGTEAFF.